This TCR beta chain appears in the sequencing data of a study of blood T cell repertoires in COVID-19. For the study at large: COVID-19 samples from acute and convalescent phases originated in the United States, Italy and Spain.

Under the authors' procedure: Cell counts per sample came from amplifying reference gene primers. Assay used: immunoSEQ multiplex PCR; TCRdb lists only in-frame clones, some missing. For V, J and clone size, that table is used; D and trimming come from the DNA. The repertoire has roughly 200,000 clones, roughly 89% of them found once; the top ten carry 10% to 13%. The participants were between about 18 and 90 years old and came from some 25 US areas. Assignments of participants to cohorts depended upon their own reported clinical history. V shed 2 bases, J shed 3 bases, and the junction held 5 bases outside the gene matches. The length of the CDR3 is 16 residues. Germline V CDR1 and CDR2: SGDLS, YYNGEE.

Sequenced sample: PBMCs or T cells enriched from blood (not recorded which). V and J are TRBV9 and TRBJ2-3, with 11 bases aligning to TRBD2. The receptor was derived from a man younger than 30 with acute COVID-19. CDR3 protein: CASSVVAGGGTDTQYF. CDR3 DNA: TGTGCCAGCAGCGTTGTAGCGGGAGGGGGGACAGATACGCAGTATTTT.